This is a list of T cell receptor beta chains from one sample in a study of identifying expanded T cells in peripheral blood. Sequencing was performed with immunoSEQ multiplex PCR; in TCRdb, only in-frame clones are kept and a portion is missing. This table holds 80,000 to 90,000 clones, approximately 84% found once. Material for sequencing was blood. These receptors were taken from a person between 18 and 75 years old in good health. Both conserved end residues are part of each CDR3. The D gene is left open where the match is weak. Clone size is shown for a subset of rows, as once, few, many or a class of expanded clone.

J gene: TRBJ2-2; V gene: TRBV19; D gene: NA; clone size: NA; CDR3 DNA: TGTGCCAGTAGCAAAGGGACGGAGAACACCGGGGAGCTGTTTTTT; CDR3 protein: CASSKGTENTGELFF
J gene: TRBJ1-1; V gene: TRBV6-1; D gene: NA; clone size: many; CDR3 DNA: TGTGCCAGCATCCCAATCTTACGAAACACTGAAGCTTTCTTT; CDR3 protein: CASIPILRNTEAFF
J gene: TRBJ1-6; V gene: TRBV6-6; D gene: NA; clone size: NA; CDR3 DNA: TGTGCCAGCAGTATAGGATTTTATTCACCCCTCCACTTT; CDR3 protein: CASSIGFYSPLHF
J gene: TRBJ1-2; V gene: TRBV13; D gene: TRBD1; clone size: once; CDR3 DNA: TGTGCCAGCAGCGTACAGGGGGCGATTGATGGCTACACCTTC; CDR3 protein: CASSVQGAIDGYTF
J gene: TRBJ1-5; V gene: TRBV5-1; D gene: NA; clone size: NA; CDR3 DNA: TGCGCCAGCAGGGATGGGGGTGACGGTCAGCCCCAGCATTTT; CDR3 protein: CASRDGGDGQPQHF
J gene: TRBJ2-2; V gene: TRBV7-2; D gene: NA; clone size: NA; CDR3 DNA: TGTGCCAGCAGCTTTTGGGGGGCGACCGGGGAGCTGTTTTTT; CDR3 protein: CASSFWGATGELFF
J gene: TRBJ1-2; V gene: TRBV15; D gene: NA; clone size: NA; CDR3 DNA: TGTGCCACCAGCACAAGAGCCGGCGGGGCAAGCAACTATGGCTACACCTTC; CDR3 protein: CATSTRAGGASNYGYTF
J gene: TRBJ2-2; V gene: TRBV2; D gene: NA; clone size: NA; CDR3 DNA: TGTGCCAGCACCCAGGACACCGGGGAGCTGTTTTTT; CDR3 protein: CASTQDTGELFF
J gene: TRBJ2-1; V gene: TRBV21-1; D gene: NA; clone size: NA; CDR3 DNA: TGTGCCAGCAGGACGGACAAGAGCTCCTACAATGAGCAGTTCTTC; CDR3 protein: CASRTDKSSYNEQFF
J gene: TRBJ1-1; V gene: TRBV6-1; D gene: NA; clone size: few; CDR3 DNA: TGTGCCAGCAGCCAACAGATTGGGTCTGAAGCTTTCTTT; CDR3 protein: CASSQQIGSEAFF
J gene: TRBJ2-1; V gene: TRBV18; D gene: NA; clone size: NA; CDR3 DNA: TGTGCCAGCTCACTAACTCCGGGAAGCTACAATGAGCAGTTCTTC; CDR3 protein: CASSLTPGSYNEQFF
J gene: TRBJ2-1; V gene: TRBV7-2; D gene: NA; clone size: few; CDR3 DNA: TGTGCCAGCAGCTCATCCTCATTCAGGGAGCAGTTCTTC; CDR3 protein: CASSSSSFREQFF
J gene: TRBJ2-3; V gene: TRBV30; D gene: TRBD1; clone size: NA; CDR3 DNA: TGTGCCTGGGGACAGGGACTTGGAGATACGCAGTATTTT; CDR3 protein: CAWGQGLGDTQYF
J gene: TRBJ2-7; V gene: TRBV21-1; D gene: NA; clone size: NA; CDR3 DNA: TGTGCCAGCAGCAAACTAGCGGGGGGCTACGAGCAGTACTTC; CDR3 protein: CASSKLAGGYEQYF
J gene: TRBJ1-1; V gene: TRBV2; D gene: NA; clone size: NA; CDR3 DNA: TGTGCCAGCAAGGGGCAGGGACTGAACACTGAAGCTTTCTTT; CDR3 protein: CASKGQGLNTEAFF
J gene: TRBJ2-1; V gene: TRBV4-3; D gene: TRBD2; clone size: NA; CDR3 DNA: TGCGCCAGCAGCCAGGCCAGGGCAGAGCTAGCGGGTGAGCAGTTCTTC; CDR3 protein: CASSQARAELAGEQFF
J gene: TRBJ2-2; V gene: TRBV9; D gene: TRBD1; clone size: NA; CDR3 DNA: TGTGCCAGCAGCGGACAGGGGGCGAGGACCGGGGAGCTGTTTTTT; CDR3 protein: CASSGQGARTGELFF
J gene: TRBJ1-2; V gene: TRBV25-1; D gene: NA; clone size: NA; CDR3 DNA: TGTGCCAGCAGTGAATACTTCGCGGAGGGCTCGGAGAACTATGGCTACACCTTC; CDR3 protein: CASSEYFAEGSENYGYTF
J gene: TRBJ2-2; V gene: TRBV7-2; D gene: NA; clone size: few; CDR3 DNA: TGTGCCAGCACAAACGGTCGACCTGGCGCCGGGGAGCTGTTTTTT; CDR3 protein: CASTNGRPGAGELFF
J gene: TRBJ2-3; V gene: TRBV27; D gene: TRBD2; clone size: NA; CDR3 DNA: TGTGCCAGCAGACGAAGGACTAGCGCCACAGATACGCAGTATTTT; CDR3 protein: CASRRRTSATDTQYF
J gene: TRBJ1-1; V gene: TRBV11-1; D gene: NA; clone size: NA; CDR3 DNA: TGTGCCAGCAGCTTTGAGGTGAACACTGAAGCTTTCTTT; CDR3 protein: CASSFEVNTEAFF
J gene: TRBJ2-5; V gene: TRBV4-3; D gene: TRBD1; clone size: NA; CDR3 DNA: TGCGCCAGCAGCCAAGAGGCGACAGGGGTGGTGTCCCAGTACTTC; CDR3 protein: CASSQEATGVVSQYF
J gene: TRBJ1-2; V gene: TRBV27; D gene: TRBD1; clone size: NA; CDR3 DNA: TGTGCCAGCAGTCTGTCGGCGGGACAGTGGGGCCTTAACTATGGCTACACCTTC; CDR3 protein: CASSLSAGQWGLNYGYTF
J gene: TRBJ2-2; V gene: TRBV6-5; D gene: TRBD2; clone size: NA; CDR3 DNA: TGTGCCAGCAGACTAGCGTACACCGGGGAGCTGTTTTTT; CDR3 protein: CASRLAYTGELFF
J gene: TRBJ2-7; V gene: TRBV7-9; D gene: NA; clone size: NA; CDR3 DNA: TGTGCCAGCAGCTACAGGAGCTCCTACGAGCAGTACTTC; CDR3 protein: CASSYRSSYEQYF
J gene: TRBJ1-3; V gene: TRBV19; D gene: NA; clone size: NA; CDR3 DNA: TGTGCCAGTAGCCCCTGGGGGAAAAACGTCTCTGGAAACACCATATATTTT; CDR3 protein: CASSPWGKNVSGNTIYF
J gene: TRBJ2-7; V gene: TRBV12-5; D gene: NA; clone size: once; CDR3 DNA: TGTGCTAGTGGTTCCCTGGCAGGGAGATACGAGCAGTACTTC; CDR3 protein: CASGSLAGRYEQYF
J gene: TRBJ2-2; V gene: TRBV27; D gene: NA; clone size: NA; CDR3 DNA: TGTGCCAGCAGCTCCCCGGGACAGAACACCGGGGAGCTGTTTTTT; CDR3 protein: CASSSPGQNTGELFF
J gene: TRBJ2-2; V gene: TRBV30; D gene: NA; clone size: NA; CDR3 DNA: TGTGCCTGGAGTACAACAGCCAACACCGGGGAGCTGTTTTTT; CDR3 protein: CAWSTTANTGELFF
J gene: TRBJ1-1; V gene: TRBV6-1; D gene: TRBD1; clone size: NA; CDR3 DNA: TGTGCCAGCAGTGATAGGACAGGGGAAGCTTTCTTT; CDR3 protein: CASSDRTGEAFF
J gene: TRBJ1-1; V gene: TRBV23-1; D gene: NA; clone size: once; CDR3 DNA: TGCGCCAGCAGTCAATCTCAGGAAAACGACACTGAAGCTTTCTTT; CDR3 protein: CASSQSQENDTEAFF
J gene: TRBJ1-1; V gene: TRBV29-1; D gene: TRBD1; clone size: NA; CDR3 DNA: TGCAGCGTTAACAGGGGGGAGAACACTGAAGCTTTCTTT; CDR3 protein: CSVNRGENTEAFF
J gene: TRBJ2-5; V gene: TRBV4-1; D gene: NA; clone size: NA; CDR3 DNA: TGCGCCAGCAGCCAAACGGGACTAGAGACCCAGTACTTC; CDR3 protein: CASSQTGLETQYF
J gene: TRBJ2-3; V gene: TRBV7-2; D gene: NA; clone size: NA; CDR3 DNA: TGTGCCAGCACCCTCTTTGGAGATACGCAGTATTTT; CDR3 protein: CASTLFGDTQYF
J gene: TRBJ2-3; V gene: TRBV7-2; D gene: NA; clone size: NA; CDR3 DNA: TGTGCCAGCACACAAAGGGCTAGCACAGATACGCAGTATTTT; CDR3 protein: CASTQRASTDTQYF
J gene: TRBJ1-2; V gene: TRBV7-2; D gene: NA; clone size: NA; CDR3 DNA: TGTGCCAGCAGCATATTTAGCGTCGTCCATGGCTACACCTTC; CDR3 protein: CASSIFSVVHGYTF
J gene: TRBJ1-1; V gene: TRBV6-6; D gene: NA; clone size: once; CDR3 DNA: TGTGCCAGCAGTTACCTTAACACTGAAGCTTTCTTT; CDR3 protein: CASSYLNTEAFF
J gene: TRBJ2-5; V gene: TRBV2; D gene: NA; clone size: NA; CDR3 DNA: TGTGCCAGCAGTCCTTTCGGAACAGGGGAGACCCAGTACTTC; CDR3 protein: CASSPFGTGETQYF
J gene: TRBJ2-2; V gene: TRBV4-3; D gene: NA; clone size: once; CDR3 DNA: TGCGCCAGCAGCCAAAATAGACGACAAGCTGGGACCGGGGAGCTGTTTTTT; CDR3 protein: CASSQNRRQAGTGELFF
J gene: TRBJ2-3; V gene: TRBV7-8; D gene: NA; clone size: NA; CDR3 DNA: TGTGCCAGCAGCTTAGAGCCTTTTGCCCGCACAGATACGCAGTATTTT; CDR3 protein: CASSLEPFARTDTQYF
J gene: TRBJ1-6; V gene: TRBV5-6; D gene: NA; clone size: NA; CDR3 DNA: TGTGCCAGCAGCCAAGTGGTCAAGACACAAGTTAATTCACCCCTCCACTTT; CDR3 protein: CASSQVVKTQVNSPLHF
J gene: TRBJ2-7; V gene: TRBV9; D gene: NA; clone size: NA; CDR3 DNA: TGTGCCAGCAGCCCCTCGTCAGGGCGAGAGCAGTACTTC; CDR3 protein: CASSPSSGREQYF
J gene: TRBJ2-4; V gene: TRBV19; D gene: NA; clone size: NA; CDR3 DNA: TGTGCCAGTAGTACCCCCGGACAGCTAGCCAAAAACATTCAGTACTTC; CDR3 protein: CASSTPGQLAKNIQYF
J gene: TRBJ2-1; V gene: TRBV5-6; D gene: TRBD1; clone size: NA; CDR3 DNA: TGTGCCAGCAGCATGGGACAGGCCCAGTACAATGAGCAGTTCTTC; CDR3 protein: CASSMGQAQYNEQFF
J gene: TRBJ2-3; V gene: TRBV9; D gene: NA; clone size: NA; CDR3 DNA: TGTGCCAGCAGCGCGGACGGAAGCACAGATACGCAGTATTTT; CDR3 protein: CASSADGSTDTQYF
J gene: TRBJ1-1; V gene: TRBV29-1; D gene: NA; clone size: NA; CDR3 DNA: TGCAGCGTTGCGGCGGGGTTGAACACTGAAGCTTTCTTT; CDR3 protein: CSVAAGLNTEAFF